The present T cell receptor (beta chain) was sequenced within a study of cytomegalovirus exposure and HLA in healthy donors. The CDR3 sequence is 13 residues long. Trimming pared 0 bases from V and 5 bases from J, leaving 9 bases between. From germline, CDR1 is SGHDT and CDR2 YYEEEE. 60 Vbeta and 13 Jbeta primers were used in PCR. Method: immunoSEQ multiplex PCR; TCRdb's copy keeps in-frame clones and lacks some. This repertoire includes roughly 65,000 clones. This receptor was identified in a boy aged 5-17 years in good health and CMV-seronegative. The chain carries TRBV5-6 and TRBJ2-7; the D gene is possibly TRBD2 (6 bases). Source material: PBMCs. CDR3 in DNA: TGTGCCAGCAGCTTGGGGAGGGCCGACGAGCAGTACTTC. It is translated as CASSLGRADEQYF.